Reported below is one T cell receptor beta chain. Sequencing used immunoSEQ multiplex PCR; TCRdb keeps in-frame clones, though not all of them. The sample lists around 130,000 clones; more than 85% were seen once. The data belong to a study of control samples from healthy donors and cancer patients. V dropped 8 bases and J dropped 0; count of bases not matched to a gene: 7. Germline V gene sequence: CDR1 MNHEY, CDR2 SMNVEV (reference sequence). The CDR3 runs 14 residues. This sequence joins TRBV27 and TRBJ2-7, with TRBD1 matching over 7 bases. Sequences were obtained from PBMCs. This sequence was found in a man aged 50-60 years with head and neck cancer. The chain's CDR3 is CASALQGVSYEQYF. The CDR3 DNA follows: TGTGCCAGCGCCCTCCAGGGGGTCTCCTACGAGCAGTACTTC.